The 32 T cell receptor beta chains reported below all come from one sample, sequenced in a study of cytomegalovirus exposure and HLA in healthy donors (dated by TCRdb to about 2017). Libraries were built with the immunoSEQ multiplex PCR assay. For the multiplex PCR, a mixture combining 60 forward primers for TCR Vbeta segments and 13 reverse primers for TCR Jbeta segments was used. TCRdb took this table from immuneACCESS and kept in-frame rearrangements with V and J called. Such tables lack part of the clones; where checked against another copy, unresolved V genes explain under half of the gap, and the rest is unexplained. The sample table shows 150,000 or so clones, and about 83% are seen once. The top ten clones comprise under 4.5% of the sample. What was sequenced was PBMCs. The receptors shown here come from a woman in her 40s in good health and CMV-seronegative.

The chain links TRBV10-1 to TRBJ1-1; D may be TRBD1 (6 bases). This CDR3 spans 14 amino acids. Trimming shortened V by 5 bases and J by 1 base, and 11 bases separated the two germline ends. CDR1 and CDR2 (germline): WNHNN, SYGVQD (reference sequence). The CDR3, as DNA: TGCGCCAGCAGTCCTGCGACAGGGAACACTGAAGCTTTCTTT. Its translation: CASSPATGNTEAFF.

This clone was seen only once. V usage is TRBV28 and J usage is TRBJ1-2; D may be TRBD1 (6 bases). Germline values: CDR1 MDHEN, CDR2 SYDVKM. This CDR3 is built from 13 residues. Trimming removed 5 bases from V and 5 bases from J, with 12 bases in between. The CDR3 DNA follows: TGTGCCAGCAGTGAGACAGGAATTTATGGCTACACCTTC. Amino acid sequence: CASSETGIYGYTF.

V usage is TRBV7-9 and J usage is TRBJ1-5; D is unresolved. The germline V gene has CDR1 SEHNR and CDR2 FQNEAQ (reference sequence). Trimming shortened V by 1 base and J by 0 bases, and 7 bases separated the two germline ends. CDR3 length equals 15 residues. This CDR3 is CASSLEGDSNQPQHF. The CDR3 DNA sequence: TGTGCCAGCAGCTTAGAAGGAGATAGCAATCAGCCCCAGCATTTT.

This clone has just a few counts. The chain links TRBV2 to TRBJ1-1; possible D gene TRBD1, 6 bases. V lost 9 bases to trimming and J lost 11 bases, with 19 bases between them. The CDR3 is 12 amino acids. Germline values: CDR1 SNHLY, CDR2 FYNNEI. The CDR3 bases are TGTGCCAGTAACCGGGACCCTGGACAGGCTTTCTTT. Amino acids: CASNRDPGQAFF.

As regards this clone: Its ends do not fully match the called genes, so a read error is possible. The J gene is TRBJ2-6, the V gene TRBV7-7; 10 bases line up with TRBD1. The CDR3 runs to 19 residues. The V gene's germline CDR1 is SSHAT and CDR2 FNYEAQ (reference sequence). The CDR3 region has the DNA TGTGCTAGCAGCCCGGGCGGGGGACAGGGGCGGTCTGGGGCCAACGTCCTGACTTTC. Amino acid sequence: CASSPGGGQGRSGANVLTF.

The chain recombines TRBV2 with TRBJ1-5; 10 nucleotides line up with TRBD1. The V gene end was trimmed by 4 bases and the J gene end by 6 bases; junction bases not matched to a gene: 6. The germline CDR1 and CDR2 sequences are SNHLY and FYNNEI. This CDR3 has 15 amino acids. The CDR3 nucleotides are TGTGCCAGCAGTGTCGGACAGGGGGTAGGTCAGCCCCAGCATTTT. This sequence encodes CASSVGQGVGQPQHF.

This clone was seen a handful of times. V is TRBV30 and J is TRBJ1-2, with D possibly being TRBD1 (5 bases). CDR3 size: 11 residues. The germline V gene has CDR1 GTSNPN and CDR2 SVGIG (reference sequence). The V end was cut by 7 bases, the J end by 7 bases, with 13 bases between. The CDR3 bases are TGTGCCTATCCGGGGGGTCGTGGCTACACCTTC. This gives the protein CAYPGGRGYTF.

This sequence joins TRBV7-2 and TRBJ2-1; D perhaps matches TRBD2 (6 bases). The CDR3 is 14 residues long. Deletions cut 1 base from V and 7 bases from J, with 11 bases between. Germline V gene lookup returns CDR1 SGHTA and CDR2 FQGNSA. CDR3 coding DNA: TGTGCCAGCAGCTTAGGCCGGGGGTGGAATGAGCAGTTCTTC. It encodes CASSLGRGWNEQFF.

V usage is TRBV30 and J usage is TRBJ2-3; weak D call: TRBD2 (5 bases). CDR3 size: 15 residues. Per germline, CDR1 GTSNPN and CDR2 SVGIG (reference sequence). Between the trimmed V and J ends, which lost 0 bases and 1 base, there was a span of 11 bases. The CDR3 is CAWSVEGEGTDTQYF. The DNA for the CDR3 is TGTGCCTGGAGTGTAGAGGGAGAGGGCACAGATACGCAGTATTTT.

The J gene is TRBJ2-7, the V gene TRBV7-9, with 8 positions matching TRBD1. V was clipped by 4 bases and J by 6 bases; unmatched bases: 11. CDR1 and CDR2 (germline): SEHNR, FQNEAQ (reference sequence). The CDR3 contains 15 residues. The CDR3 DNA is TGTGCCAGCAGCTCCAATCCCAGGGGGCAGGGCGAGCAGTACTTC. Protein: CASSSNPRGQGEQYF.

V and J are TRBV7-2 and TRBJ1-1; TRBD1 matches at 7 bases. J lost 6 bases, V lost 1 base, and 11 bases had no gene match. Germline CDR1 is SGHTA and CDR2 is FQGNSA. The CDR3 is 16 residues long. CDR3 residues: CASSLGRVGQGAEAFF. In nucleotides, the CDR3 is TGTGCCAGCAGCTTAGGGAGAGTTGGGCAGGGGGCTGAAGCTTTCTTT.

The table lists this clone with a count of one. The chain carries TRBV25-1 and TRBJ2-6, with D tentatively TRBD1 (6 bases). Germline CDR1 reads MGHDK; CDR2 reads SYGVNS. V lost 4 bases and J lost 1, with 17 bases in between. This CDR3 has 18 residues. For the CDR3, the DNA is TGTGCCAGCAGTGCCACCGGGACATCTTTTTCTGGGGCCAACGTCCTGACTTTC. This codes for CASSATGTSFSGANVLTF.

This chain links TRBV27 with TRBJ2-3; 11 nucleotides agree with TRBD2. The ends lost 0 bases at V and 2 bases at J; junction bases unmatched: 7. The CDR3 covers 18 residues. Germline loops: CDR1 MNHEY, CDR2 SMNVEV (reference sequence). The CDR3 DNA reads as TGTGCCAGCAGTTTATCGATGCTAGCGGGGGGAGTCACAGATACGCAGTATTTT. Encoded protein: CASSLSMLAGGVTDTQYF.

The genes are TRBV5-5 and TRBJ1-5; 9 positions match TRBD1. CDR1 and CDR2 (germline): SGHKS, YYEKEE (reference sequence). The CDR3 is 15 residues long. Trimming took 4 bases from V and 9 from J; bases not matched to a gene: 11. The CDR3 spells CASSQQGATRGPQHF. The CDR3 DNA is TGTGCCAGCAGCCAACAGGGGGCGACCCGAGGGCCCCAGCATTTT.

Of note for this clone: The junction does not match germline at one end; this may be a read error. This chain links TRBV5-8 with TRBJ1-3; TRBD1 matches 7 bases. CDR1 SGHTS and CDR2 YDEGEE come from the germline V gene. This CDR3 contains 17 residues. The CDR3 coding sequence is TGTGCCAGCAGCTTGGGGACAGGCCCCGCTTCAGGTGGGGTGATCAATTTT. Protein product: CASSLGTGPASGGVINF.

The J gene is TRBJ1-6, the V gene TRBV6-1; D gene unclear. The CDR3 loop spans 15 amino acids. Per germline, CDR1 MNHNS and CDR2 SASEGT. Trimming removed 8 bases from V and 9 bases from J, with 20 bases in between. CDR3 protein: CASSPSDSPISPLHF. DNA for the CDR3: TGTGCCAGCTCCCCCTCGGACTCCCCAATTTCACCCCTCCACTTT.

The chain uses TRBV11-2 and TRBJ1-2; D may be TRBD1 (6 bases). The germline V and J ends were trimmed by 5 bases and 7 bases, with 17 bases remaining between them. CDR1 and CDR2 (germline): SGHAT, FQNNGV. The CDR3 has 14 residues. CDR3 sequence reads: CASSPGQFLGGYTF. CDR3 in DNA: TGTGCCAGCAGCCCAGGACAGTTTTTGGGTGGCTACACCTTC.

This clone occurred a few times. This CDR3 reads CASSPDRLEPQHF. In DNA, the CDR3 is TGTGCCAGTAGCCCCGACAGGCTCGAGCCCCAGCATTTT. The chain joins TRBV19 to TRBJ1-5; D may be TRBD1 (6 bases). Germline V gene data show CDR1 as LNHDA and CDR2 as SQIVND (reference sequence). There are 13 residues in the CDR3. V was trimmed by 6 bases and J by 8 bases, leaving 14 bases between them.

The rearrangement uses TRBV21-1 and TRBJ1-1; the table's TRBD1 call for D was not verified on the DNA. TRBV21-1 is reported as a pseudogene. CDR3 size: 15 residues. CDR3 nucleotide sequence: TGTGCCAGCAGCAAAGGAGGCAGGGGGCTTCCCGAAGCTTTCTTT. Protein: CASSKGGRGLPEAFF.

The chain uses TRBV10-3 and TRBJ2-7; a weak D match, TRBD2 (5 bases). The CDR3 is made up of 12 amino acids. Germline V gene lookup returns CDR1 ENHRY and CDR2 SYGVKD. The germline V and J ends were trimmed by 9 bases and 2 bases, with 11 bases remaining between them. CDR3 protein: CAIADGPYEQYF. CDR3 nucleotide sequence: TGTGCCATAGCGGACGGTCCCTACGAGCAGTACTTC.

The rearrangement links TRBV7-9 to TRBJ2-1; D may be TRBD2 (5 bases). Germline V gives CDR1 SEHNR, CDR2 FQNEAQ (reference sequence). The length of the CDR3 is 15 residues. Trimming shortened V by 0 bases and J by 5 bases, and 11 bases separated the two germline ends. This CDR3 reads CASSLAGSGDNEQFF. CDR3 DNA sequence: TGTGCCAGCAGCTTAGCGGGGTCCGGGGACAATGAGCAGTTCTTC.

The CDR3 here is CASSPQGGGTDTQYF. CDR3 bases: TGTGCCAGCAGCCCTCAGGGGGGCGGCACAGATACGCAGTATTTT. This rearrangement joins TRBV7-2 to TRBJ2-3, with D maybe TRBD1 (7 bases). Germline V CDR1 and CDR2: SGHTA, FQGNSA. The ends were cut back, 5 bases at V and 1 base at J, with 13 bases in the middle. CDR3 length: 15 amino acids.

In DNA, the CDR3 is TGCGCCAGCAGCGACAGGGGAACGGCCAAAAACATTCAGTACTTC. Its protein product is CASSDRGTAKNIQYF. The J gene is TRBJ2-4, the V gene TRBV10-2, with 8 bases lining up with TRBD1. The V gene's germline CDR1 is WSHSY and CDR2 SAAADI. The CDR3 covers 15 residues. Unmatched junction bases numbered 5, after V lost 6 bases and J lost 1 base.

J is TRBJ1-5 and V is TRBV29-1; 11 bases align to TRBD1. The CDR3 totals 13 residues. CDR1 is SQVTM and CDR2 is ANQGSEA in the germline V gene. With 6 bases clipped from V and 5 bases from J, the junction kept 3 bases outside the gene matches. CDR3: CSVVGQGDQPQHF. CDR3 nucleotide sequence: TGCAGCGTGGTGGGACAGGGGGATCAGCCCCAGCATTTT.

The J gene is TRBJ1-3, the V gene TRBV4-2, with a possible D match to TRBD1 (5 bases). The CDR3 spans 15 residues. V lost 4 bases and J 13 bases, leaving 23 bases between the germline ends. The V gene's germline CDR1 is LGHNA and CDR2 YNFKEQ. The CDR3 here is CASSLAPRVVDGIYF. The CDR3 nucleotides are TGTGCCAGCAGCCTTGCCCCCAGGGTGGTCGACGGAATATATTTT.

The V gene is TRBV29-1, the J gene TRBJ1-2; possibly TRBD1 for D (5 bases). CDR3 length: 13 amino acids. Germline CDR1 is SQVTM and CDR2 is ANQGSEA. Trimming cost V 0 bases and J 6 bases, with 11 bases left between them. CDR3 nucleotides: TGCAGCGTTGAAGATCCGGGGGGGAATGGCTACACCTTC. Translation gives CSVEDPGGNGYTF.

This chain links TRBV6-1 with TRBJ2-7; tentative D call: TRBD1 (6 bases). V was pared by 2 bases and J by 3 bases, with 17 bases between. The germline CDR1 and CDR2 sequences are MNHNS and SASEGT. The CDR3 spans 16 residues. The CDR3 nucleotides read TGTGCCAGCAGTGAAACCTCCACAGGGAATGTCTACGAGCAGTACTTC. Amino acid sequence: CASSETSTGNVYEQYF.

V gene TRBV11-3 combines with J gene TRBJ2-7; unclear D gene. V was clipped by 4 bases and J by 7 bases, with 14 bases between them. CDR1 SGHNT and CDR2 YENEEA come from the germline V gene. The CDR3 totals 13 residues. CDR3 protein: CASSSLTFGEQYF. CDR3 sequence (DNA): TGTGCCAGCAGCTCACTTACTTTTGGTGAGCAGTACTTC. Using reference TRBV11-3 and TRBJ2-7 for the parts outside the CDR3, the full variable domain is EAGVVQSPRYKIIEKKQPVAFWCNPISGHNTLYWYLQNLGQGPELLIRYENEEAVDDSQLPKDRFSAERLKGVDSTLKIQPAELGDSAVYLCASSSLTFGEQYFGPGTRLTVT.

The chain is built from TRBV27 and TRBJ1-5, with D perhaps TRBD1 (5 bases). The V end lost 6 bases, the J end lost 2 bases, and 11 bases lay between the germline ends. In germline, CDR1 is MNHEY, CDR2 SMNVEV (reference sequence). The CDR3 runs to 14 residues. Here the CDR3 DNA reads TGTGCCAGCAGCCCAGGGTTTGGCAATCAGCCCCAGCATTTT. It encodes CASSPGFGNQPQHF.

The CDR3 DNA sequence: TGTGCCAGCAGTGTACTAATGAACACTGAAGCTTTCTTT. It encodes CASSVLMNTEAFF. The rearrangement uses TRBV2 and TRBJ1-1; D gene unclear. Between the trimmed V and J ends, which lost 4 bases and 0 bases, there was a span of 6 bases. Germline CDR1 reads SNHLY; CDR2 reads FYNNEI. The CDR3 has 13 residues.

The J gene is TRBJ1-1, the V gene TRBV15; D not certain. Trimming stripped 2 bases from V and 1 base from J, with 8 bases between. CDR1 is LNHNV and CDR2 is YYDKDF in the germline V gene (reference sequence). The CDR3 is 14 amino acids. As DNA, the CDR3 is TGTGCCACCAGCAGACAGGCGCAGAACACTGAAGCTTTCTTT. It is translated as CATSRQAQNTEAFF. Combining the CDR3 with reference TRBV15 and TRBJ1-1 gives the whole variable domain DAMVIQNPRYQVTQFGKPVTLSCSQTLNHNVMYWYQQKSSQAPKLLFHYYDKDFNNEADTPDNFQSRRPNTSFCFLDIRSPGLGDTAMYLCATSRQAQNTEAFFGQGTRLTVV.

The gene calls are TRBV5-6 and TRBJ1-3; 8 bases fit TRBD1. The CDR3 length is 18 residues. After removal of 4 bases from V and 2 bases from J, the junction contained 14 bases not matched to a gene. Per germline, CDR1 SGHDT and CDR2 YYEEEE. The DNA for the CDR3 is TGTGCCAGCAGCCTAGGACAGGGCATGAGGGAAACTGGAAACACCATATATTTT. As protein: CASSLGQGMRETGNTIYF.